This T cell receptor (beta chain) derives from a study of beta chain features in type 1 diabetes. Concerning this clone: Its target is not known.

Study results and limitations: A definitive answer on HLA type influencing TCRB rearrangement was not reached here. PCR might pick shorter templates more often, in the same way for patients and controls.

Over 95% purity was reached by all sorted populations. As every portion of the isolated RNA was reverse transcribed, the sequencing read expressed TCRB transcripts. Assay used: immunoSEQ multiplex PCR; TCRdb lists only in-frame clones, some missing. The data show hundreds of thousands of clones, around 15% seen once. Germline CDR1 and CDR2: MDHEN and SYDVKM. This CDR3 is built from 16 residues. Trimming left V 5 bases short and J 3 bases short, with 18 bases between. This TCR was sampled from a young man in good health. The V call is TRBV28, the J call TRBJ2-3, with D unresolved. What was sequenced was naive CD4+ T cells from blood. The DNA of the CDR3 is TGTGCCAGCAGTGATCAGTGGAATTTTAAGACAGATACGCAGTATTTT. Amino acids: CASSDQWNFKTDTQYF.